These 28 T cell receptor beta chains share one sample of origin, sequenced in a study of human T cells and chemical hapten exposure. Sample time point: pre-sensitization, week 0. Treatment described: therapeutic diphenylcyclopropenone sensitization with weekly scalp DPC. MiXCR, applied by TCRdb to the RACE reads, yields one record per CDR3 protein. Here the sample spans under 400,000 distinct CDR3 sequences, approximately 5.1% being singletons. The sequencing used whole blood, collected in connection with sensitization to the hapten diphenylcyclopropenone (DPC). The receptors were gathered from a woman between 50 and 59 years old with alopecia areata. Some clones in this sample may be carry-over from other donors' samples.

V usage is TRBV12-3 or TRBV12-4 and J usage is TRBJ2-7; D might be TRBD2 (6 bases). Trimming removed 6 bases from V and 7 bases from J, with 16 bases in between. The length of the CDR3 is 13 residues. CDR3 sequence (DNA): TGTGCCAGCAGCAAACCGGGACTCTGGGAGCAGTACTTC. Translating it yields CASSKPGLWEQYF.

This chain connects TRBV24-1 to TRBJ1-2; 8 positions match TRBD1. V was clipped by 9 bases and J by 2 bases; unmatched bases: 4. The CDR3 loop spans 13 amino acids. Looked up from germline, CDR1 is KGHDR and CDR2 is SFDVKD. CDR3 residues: CATSGTGNYGYTF. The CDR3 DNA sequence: TGTGCCACCTCCGGGACAGGCAACTATGGCTACACCTTC.

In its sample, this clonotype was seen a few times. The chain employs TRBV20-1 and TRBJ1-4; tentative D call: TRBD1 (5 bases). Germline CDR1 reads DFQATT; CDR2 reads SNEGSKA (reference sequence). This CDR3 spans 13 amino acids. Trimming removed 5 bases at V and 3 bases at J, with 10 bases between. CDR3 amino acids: CSASDSANEKLFF. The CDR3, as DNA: TGCAGTGCTTCAGACAGTGCTAATGAAAAACTGTTTTTT.

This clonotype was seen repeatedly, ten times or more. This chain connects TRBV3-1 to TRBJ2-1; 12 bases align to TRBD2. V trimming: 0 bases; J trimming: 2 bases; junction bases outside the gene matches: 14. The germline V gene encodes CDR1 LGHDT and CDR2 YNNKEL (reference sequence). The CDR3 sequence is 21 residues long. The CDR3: CASSQDPLSSGRAIAYNEQFF. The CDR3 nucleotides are TGTGCCAGCAGCCAAGATCCTCTATCTAGCGGGAGGGCCATCGCCTACAATGAGCAGTTCTTC.

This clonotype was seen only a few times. CDR3 in amino acids: CASSRRGPSEKLFF. The CDR3 DNA reads as TGCGCCAGCAGCCGCAGGGGCCCATCTGAAAAACTGTTTTTT. This chain uses TRBV5-1 with TRBJ1-4, with D tentatively TRBD1 (6 bases). This CDR3 comprises 14 residues. The germline V and J ends were trimmed by 4 bases and 7 bases, with 14 bases remaining between them. The germline V gene encodes CDR1 SGHRS and CDR2 YFSETQ.

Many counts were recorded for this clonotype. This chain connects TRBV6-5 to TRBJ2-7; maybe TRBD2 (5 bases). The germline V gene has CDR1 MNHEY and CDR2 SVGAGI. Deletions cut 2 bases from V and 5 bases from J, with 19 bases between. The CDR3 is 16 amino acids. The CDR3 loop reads CASSYAGVPPSNEQYF. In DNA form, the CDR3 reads TGTGCCAGCAGTTACGCGGGTGTCCCCCCGAGCAACGAGCAGTACTTC.

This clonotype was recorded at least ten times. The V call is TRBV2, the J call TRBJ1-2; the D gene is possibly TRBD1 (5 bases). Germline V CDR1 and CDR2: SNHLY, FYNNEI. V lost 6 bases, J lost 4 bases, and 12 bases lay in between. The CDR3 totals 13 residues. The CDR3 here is CASSSTESYGYTF. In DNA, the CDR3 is TGTGCCAGCAGCTCGACAGAGAGCTATGGCTACACCTTC.

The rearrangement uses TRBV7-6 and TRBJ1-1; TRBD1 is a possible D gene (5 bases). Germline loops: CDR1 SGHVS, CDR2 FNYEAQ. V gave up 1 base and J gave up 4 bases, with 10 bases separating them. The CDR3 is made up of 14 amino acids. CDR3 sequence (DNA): TGTGCCAGCAGCTTAGGAGGGGTAGCCACTGAAGCTTTCTTT. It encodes CASSLGGVATEAFF.

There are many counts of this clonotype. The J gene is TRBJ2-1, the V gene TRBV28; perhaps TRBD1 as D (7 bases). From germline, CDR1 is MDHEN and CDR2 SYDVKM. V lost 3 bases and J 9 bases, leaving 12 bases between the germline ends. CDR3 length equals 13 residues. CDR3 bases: TGTGCCAGCAGTTTTCAGGGGGAGGCTGAGCAGTTCTTC. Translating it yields CASSFQGEAEQFF.

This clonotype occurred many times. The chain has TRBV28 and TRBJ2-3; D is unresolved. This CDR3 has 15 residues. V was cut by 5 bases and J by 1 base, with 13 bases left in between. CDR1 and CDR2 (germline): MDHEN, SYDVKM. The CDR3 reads CASSVSGVGTDTQYF. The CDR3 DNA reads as TGTGCCAGCAGTGTGAGTGGGGTGGGCACAGATACGCAGTATTTT.

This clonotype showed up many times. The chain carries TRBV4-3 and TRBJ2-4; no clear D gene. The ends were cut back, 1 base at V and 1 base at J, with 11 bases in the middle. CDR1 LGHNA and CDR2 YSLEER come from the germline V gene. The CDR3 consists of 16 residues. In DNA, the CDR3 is TGCGCCAGCAGCCAAGTACCTGGGCTGGCCAAAAACATTCAGTACTTC. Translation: CASSQVPGLAKNIQYF.

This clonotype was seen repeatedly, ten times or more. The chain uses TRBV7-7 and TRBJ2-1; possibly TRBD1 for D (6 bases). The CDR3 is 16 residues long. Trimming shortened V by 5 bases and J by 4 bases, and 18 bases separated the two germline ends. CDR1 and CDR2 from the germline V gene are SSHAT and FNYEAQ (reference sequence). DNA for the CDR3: TGTGCCAGCAGCCCCGCGCCGATGACAGGATACAATGAGCAGTTCTTC. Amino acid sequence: CASSPAPMTGYNEQFF.

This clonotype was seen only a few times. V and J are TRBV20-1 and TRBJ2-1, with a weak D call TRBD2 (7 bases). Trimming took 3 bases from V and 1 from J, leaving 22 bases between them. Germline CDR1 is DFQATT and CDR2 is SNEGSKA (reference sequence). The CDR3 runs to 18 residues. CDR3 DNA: TGCAGTGCTAGGGGAGGGGGTGTCCAGGTATTTTCCTACAATGAGCAGTTCTTC. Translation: CSARGGGVQVFSYNEQFF.

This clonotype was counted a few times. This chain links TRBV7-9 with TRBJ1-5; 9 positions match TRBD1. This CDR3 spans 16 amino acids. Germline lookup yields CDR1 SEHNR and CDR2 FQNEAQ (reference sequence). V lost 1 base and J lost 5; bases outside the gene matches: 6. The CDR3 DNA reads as TGTGCCAGCAGCTTAGTAGGACAGGGGATTCATCAGCCCCAGCATTTT. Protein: CASSLVGQGIHQPQHF.

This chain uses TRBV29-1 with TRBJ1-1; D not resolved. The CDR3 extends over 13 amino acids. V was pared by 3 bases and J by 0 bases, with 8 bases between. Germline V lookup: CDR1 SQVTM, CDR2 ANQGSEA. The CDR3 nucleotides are TGCAGCGTTGATGGACTCCTGAACACTGAAGCTTTCTTT. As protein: CSVDGLLNTEAFF.

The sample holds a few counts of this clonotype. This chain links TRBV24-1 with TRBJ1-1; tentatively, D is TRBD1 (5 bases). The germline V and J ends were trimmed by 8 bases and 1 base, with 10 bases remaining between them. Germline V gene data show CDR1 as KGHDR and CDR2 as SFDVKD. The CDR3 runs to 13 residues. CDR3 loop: CATKSGGNTEAFF. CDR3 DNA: TGTGCCACCAAGTCCGGGGGGAACACTGAAGCTTTCTTT.

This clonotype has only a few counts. The CDR3 spells CASHSTDTQYF. The CDR3 coding sequence is TGTGCCAGCCACAGCACAGATACGCAGTATTTT. This chain joins TRBV12-3 or TRBV12-4 and TRBJ2-3; no clear D. Trimming took 8 bases from V and 0 from J, leaving 3 bases between them. There are 11 residues in the CDR3.

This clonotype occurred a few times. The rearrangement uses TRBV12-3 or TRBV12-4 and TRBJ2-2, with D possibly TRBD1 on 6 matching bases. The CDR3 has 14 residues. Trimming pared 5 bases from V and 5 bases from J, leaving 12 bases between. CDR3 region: CASSPDRLTGELFF. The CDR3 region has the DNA TGTGCCAGCAGTCCTGACAGGCTAACCGGGGAGCTGTTTTTT.

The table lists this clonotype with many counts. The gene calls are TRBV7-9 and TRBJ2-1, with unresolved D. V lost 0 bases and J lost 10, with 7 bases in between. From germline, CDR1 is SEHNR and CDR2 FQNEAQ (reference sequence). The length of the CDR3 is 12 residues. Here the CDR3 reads CASSLAPAEQFF. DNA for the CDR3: TGTGCCAGCAGCTTAGCCCCAGCCGAGCAGTTCTTC. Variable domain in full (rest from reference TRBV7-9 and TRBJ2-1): DTGVSQNPRHKITKRGQNVTFRCDPISEHNRLYWYRQTLGQGPEFLTYFQNEAQLEKSRLLSDRFSAERPKGSFSTLEIQRTEQGDSAMYLCASSLAPAEQFFGPGTRLTVL.

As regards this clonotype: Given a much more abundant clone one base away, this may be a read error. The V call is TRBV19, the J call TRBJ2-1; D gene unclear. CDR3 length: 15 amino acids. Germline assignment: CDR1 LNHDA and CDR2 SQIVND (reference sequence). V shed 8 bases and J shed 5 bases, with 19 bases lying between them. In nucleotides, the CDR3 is TGTGCCAGTTGTTTGGGCTCCCCGCTCCACAATGAGCAGTTCTTC. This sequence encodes CASCLGSPLHNEQFF.

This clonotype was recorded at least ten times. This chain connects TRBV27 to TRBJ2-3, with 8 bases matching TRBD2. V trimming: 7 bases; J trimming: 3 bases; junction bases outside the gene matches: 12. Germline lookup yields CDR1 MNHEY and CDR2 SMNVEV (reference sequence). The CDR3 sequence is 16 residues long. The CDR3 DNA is TGTGCCAGCAAAATCGCAGCGGGGGTGTATACAGATACGCAGTATTTT. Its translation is CASKIAAGVYTDTQYF.

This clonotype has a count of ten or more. The CDR3 protein is CATSDPTAGSLSDEQFF. CDR3 in DNA: TGTGCCACCAGTGATCCGACGGCAGGGAGTTTGAGCGATGAGCAGTTCTTC. This chain joins TRBV24-1 and TRBJ2-1, with D possibly being TRBD1 or TRBD2 (5 bases each). This CDR3 contains 17 residues. V was pared by 3 bases and J by 8 bases, with 22 bases between. CDR1 and CDR2 from the germline V gene are KGHDR and SFDVKD.

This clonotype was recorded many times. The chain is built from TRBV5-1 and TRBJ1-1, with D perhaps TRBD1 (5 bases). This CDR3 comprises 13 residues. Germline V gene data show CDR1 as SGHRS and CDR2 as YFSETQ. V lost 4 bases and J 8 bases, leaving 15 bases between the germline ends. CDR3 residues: CASSPGDTGEAFF. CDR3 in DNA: TGCGCCAGCAGCCCGGGGGATACGGGGGAAGCTTTCTTT.

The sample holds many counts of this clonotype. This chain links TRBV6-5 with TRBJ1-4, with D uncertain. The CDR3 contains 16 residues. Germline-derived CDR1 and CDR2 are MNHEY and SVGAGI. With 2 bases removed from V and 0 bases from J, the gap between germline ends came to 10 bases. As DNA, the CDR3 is TGTGCCAGCAGTTACCAAGGCTCCCCAACTAATGAAAAACTGTTTTTT. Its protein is CASSYQGSPTNEKLFF.

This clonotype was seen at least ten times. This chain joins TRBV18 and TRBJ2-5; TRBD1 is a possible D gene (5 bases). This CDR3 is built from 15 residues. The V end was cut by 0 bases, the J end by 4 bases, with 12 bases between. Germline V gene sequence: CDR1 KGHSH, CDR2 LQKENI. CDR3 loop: CASSPPNPTGETQYF. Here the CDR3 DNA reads TGTGCCAGCTCACCACCAAACCCAACAGGAGAGACCCAGTACTTC.

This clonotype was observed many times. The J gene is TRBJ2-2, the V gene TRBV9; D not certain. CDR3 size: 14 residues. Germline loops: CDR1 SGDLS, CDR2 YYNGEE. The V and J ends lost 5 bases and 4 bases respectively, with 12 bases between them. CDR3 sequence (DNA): TGTGCCAGCAGGGCACCAACGAGCACCGGGGAGCTGTTTTTT. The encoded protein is CASRAPTSTGELFF.

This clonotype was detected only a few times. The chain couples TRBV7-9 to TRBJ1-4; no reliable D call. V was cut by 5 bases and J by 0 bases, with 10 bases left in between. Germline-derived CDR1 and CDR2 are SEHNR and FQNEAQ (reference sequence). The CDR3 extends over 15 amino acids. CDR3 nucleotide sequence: TGTGCCAGCAGCGCCTTAGAAGCAACTAATGAAAAACTGTTTTTT. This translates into CASSALEATNEKLFF.

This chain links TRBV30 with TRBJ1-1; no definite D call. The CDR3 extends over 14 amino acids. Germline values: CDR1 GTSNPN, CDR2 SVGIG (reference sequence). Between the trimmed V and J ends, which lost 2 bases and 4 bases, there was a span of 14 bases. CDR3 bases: TGTGCCTGGAGTAGTAGGGCGCGGAGCACTGAAGCTTTCTTT. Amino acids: CAWSSRARSTEAFF.